Presented here are 4 T cell receptor beta chains from one specimen sequenced in a study of T-cell reconstitution after alpha-beta-depleted transplantation in children. Unique molecular identifiers were incorporated when the TCRbeta library was constructed. TCRdb re-analysed the PCR reads in MiXCR, keeping a single row per CDR3 protein. The sample records about 110,000 distinct CDR3 sequences, more than 20% being singletons. The sample in question was PBMCs, mostly from graft donor cells, obtained 180 days after TCRalphabeta/CD19-depleted stem cell transplant. The receptors were gathered from a male patient between 2 and 15 years old who had a stem cell transplant for chronic granulomatous disease, so the T cells may come from the graft donor.

This clonotype was detected a few times. The chain combines TRBV12-3 or TRBV12-4 with TRBJ2-4; D may be TRBD2 (5 bases). Trimming removed 3 bases from V and 1 base from J, with 7 bases in between. This CDR3 has 14 amino acids. The CDR3 spells CASSFGVAKNIQYF. The CDR3 region has the DNA TGTGCCAGCAGTTTCGGGGTTGCCAAAAACATTCAGTACTTC.

The CDR3, as DNA: TGTGCCAGCAGTGACCCTACAGCTAGCACAGATACGCAGTATTTT. It specifies CASSDPTASTDTQYF. The V call is TRBV25-1, the J call TRBJ2-3, with D unclear. This CDR3 region has 15 residues. Trimming took off 3 bases at V and 0 bases at J, with 10 bases between the two ends. Germline V gives CDR1 MGHDK, CDR2 SYGVNS.

Ten or more counts support this clonotype. This chain joins TRBV12-3 or TRBV12-4 and TRBJ2-5, with 9 bases lining up with TRBD1. CDR3 length equals 15 residues. J gave up 2 bases and V 5 bases, and 6 bases lay outside the gene matches. CDR3 in DNA: TGTGCCAGCAGTCCTTACGGGACAGGGCAAGAGACCCAGTACTTC. Translated, it gives CASSPYGTGQETQYF.

In nucleotides, the CDR3 is TGCAGTGCTAGGGTGGCTTGGGAGACCCAGTACTTC. This sequence encodes CSARVAWETQYF. V gene TRBV20-1 combines with J gene TRBJ2-5; no clear D gene. This CDR3 comprises 12 residues. The germline gives CDR1 DFQATT, CDR2 SNEGSKA (reference sequence). The V and J ends lost 3 bases and 5 bases respectively, with 10 bases between them.